This entry features one T cell receptor beta chain sequence. This entry comes from a study of control samples from healthy donors and cancer patients. The ends were cut back, 4 bases at V and 8 bases at J, with 15 bases in the middle. The CDR3 runs to 13 residues. Germline CDR1 and CDR2: SGHRS and YFSETQ. Libraries were prepared by immunoSEQ multiplex PCR; TCRdb keeps only in-frame clonotypes and omits some of them. The data contain 100,000 to 150,000 clones, roughly 92% of them seen just once; the ten biggest clones take up less than 0.65%. The chain recombines TRBV5-1 with TRBJ1-2; D might be TRBD1 (6 bases). The specimen was PBMCs. This clonotype was obtained from an older man with head and neck cancer. The CDR3 protein is CASSPGGLGGYTF. CDR3 bases: TGCGCCAGCAGCCCCGGGGGCTTGGGAGGCTACACCTTC.